Shown below are 16 T cell receptor beta chains from a single sample sequenced in a study of T-cell memory formation after mild COVID-19. TCRdb independently ran MiXCR on the 5' RACE reads; one entry per CDR3 protein. This table has approximately 190,000 distinct CDR3 sequences, 15% to 20% appearing once. The specimen sequenced was PBMCs or a T cell subset sorted from them (not recorded which). The receptors derive from an adult woman who had mild COVID-19 (a few samples of this study predate the infection). Cell type and time point are not known.

The chain recombines TRBV19 with TRBJ1-6, with 10 bases identical to TRBD1. Losses at the gene ends were 3 bases for V and 9 bases for J; bases not matched to a gene: 17. Germline-derived CDR1 and CDR2 are LNHDA and SQIVND (reference sequence). The CDR3 loop spans 19 amino acids. CDR3 amino acids: CASSIGDRGLAPMSSPLHF. In DNA form, the CDR3 reads TGTGCCAGTAGTATCGGGGACAGGGGACTCGCCCCCATGAGTTCACCCCTCCACTTT.

V and J are TRBV2 and TRBJ1-2; no reliable D call. The CDR3 has 11 amino acids. Trimming took 7 bases from V and 10 from J, leaving 13 bases between them. The germline V gene has CDR1 SNHLY and CDR2 FYNNEI. DNA for the CDR3: TGTGCCAGCACCGCCACCGCGGACTACACCTTC. It is translated as CASTATADYTF.

J is TRBJ2-5 and V is TRBV7-2; D may be TRBD1 or TRBD2 (5 bases each). The germline V gene encodes CDR1 SGHTA and CDR2 FQGNSA. This CDR3 contains 16 residues. V lost 2 bases, J lost 5 bases, and 18 bases lay in between. CDR3 sequence reads: CASSLSGPEGRETQYF. For the CDR3, the DNA is TGTGCCAGCAGCTTATCCGGCCCTGAGGGACGGGAGACCCAGTACTTC.

V gene TRBV5-1 combines with J gene TRBJ2-1; D unresolved. V was trimmed by 4 bases and J by 2 bases, leaving 22 bases between them. Germline V gives CDR1 SGHRS, CDR2 YFSETQ. The CDR3 runs to 18 residues. The CDR3 DNA is TGCGCCAGCAGCCCGGTGCTACTACCTCAACCGGCCTACAATGAGCAGTTCTTC. This encodes CASSPVLLPQPAYNEQFF. The variable domain in full, completed from reference TRBV5-1 and TRBJ2-1, reads KAGVTQTPRYLIKTRGQQVTLSCSPISGHRSVSWYQQTPGQGLQFLFEYFSETQRNKGNFPGRFSGRQFSNSRSEMNVSTLELGDSALYLCASSPVLLPQPAYNEQFFGPGTRLTVL.

This clonotype was seen only a few times. The gene calls are TRBV7-2 and TRBJ1-6; 7 bases are a match to TRBD1. The V gene's germline CDR1 is SGHTA and CDR2 FQGNSA. The CDR3 spans 17 residues. V shed 0 bases, J shed 6 bases, and the junction held 8 bases outside the gene matches. The CDR3: CASSLAGTASGNSPLHF. In DNA, the CDR3 is TGTGCCAGCAGCTTAGCGGGGACAGCATCGGGTAATTCACCCCTCCACTTT.

This clonotype was seen more than once but under ten times. The chain employs TRBV6-1 and TRBJ2-6; 7 nucleotides align to TRBD1. This CDR3 region has 20 residues. Germline V gene sequence: CDR1 MNHNS, CDR2 SASEGT. J was trimmed by 1 base and V by 5 bases; bases with no gene match: 17. DNA for the CDR3: TGTGCCAGCAGTCTCACGTCGCGAAGGGGGCTCGGGTCTGGGGCCAACGTCCTGACTTTC. Its protein product is CASSLTSRRGLGSGANVLTF.

This clonotype was seen ten or more times. J is TRBJ2-7 and V is TRBV2; 10 positions agree with TRBD1. The CDR3 loop spans 13 amino acids. The trim removed 10 bases at V and 3 bases at J, leaving 6 bases unmatched. The germline CDR1 and CDR2 sequences are SNHLY and FYNNEI. This CDR3 is CAIERDRGYEQYF. CDR3 sequence (DNA): TGTGCCATTGAACGGGACAGGGGCTACGAGCAGTACTTC.

V and J are TRBV4-3 and TRBJ1-5, with unresolved D. This CDR3 region has 14 residues. Germline V gene sequence: CDR1 LGHNA, CDR2 YSLEER. The germline V and J ends were trimmed by 3 bases and 9 bases, with 15 bases remaining between them. CDR3 nucleotides: TGCGCCAGCAGCCAGGCTCGGGGTGACCTGCCCCAGCATTTT. It translates to CASSQARGDLPQHF.

The chain carries TRBV4-2 and TRBJ1-5, with D possibly being TRBD1 (5 bases). Germline V CDR1 and CDR2: LGHNA, YNFKEQ. Between the trimmed V and J ends, which lost 0 bases and 0 bases, there was a span of 9 bases. This CDR3 spans 16 amino acids. CDR3 sequence: CASSQEGGYSNQPQHF. The CDR3 region has the DNA TGTGCCAGCAGCCAAGAGGGGGGGTATAGCAATCAGCCCCAGCATTTT.

This clonotype has just a few counts. The chain is built from TRBV5-1 and TRBJ1-2; TRBD1 agrees at 10 bases. This CDR3 is 16 amino acids long. Germline CDR1 is SGHRS and CDR2 is YFSETQ. J was trimmed by 0 bases and V by 4 bases; bases with no gene match: 6. CDR3 amino acids: CASSPAGTGANYGYTF. The CDR3 DNA sequence: TGCGCCAGCAGCCCCGCCGGGACAGGGGCTAACTATGGCTACACCTTC. Looking up the rest from reference TRBV5-1 and TRBJ1-2 gives the full variable domain: KAGVTQTPRYLIKTRGQQVTLSCSPISGHRSVSWYQQTPGQGLQFLFEYFSETQRNKGNFPGRFSGRQFSNSRSEMNVSTLELGDSALYLCASSPAGTGANYGYTFGSGTRLTVV.

There are many counts of this clonotype. The gene calls are TRBV7-2 and TRBJ2-3; TRBD2 agrees at 11 bases. Trimming at V came to 6 bases and at J to 4 bases, leaving 6 bases not matched to a gene. The CDR3 is 15 amino acids. Per the germline V gene, CDR1 is SGHTA and CDR2 is FQGNSA. DNA of the CDR3: TGTGCCAGCAGAACTAGCGGGAGTGTGGCAGATACGCAGTATTTT. Its protein product is CASRTSGSVADTQYF.

This clonotype has ten or more counts. The rearrangement joins TRBV5-1 to TRBJ2-1; TRBD1 aligns across 8 bases. With V trimmed by 4 bases and J by 1 base, 4 bases remained unmatched. The CDR3 length is 15 residues. Germline CDR1 SGHRS, CDR2 YFSETQ. CDR3: CASSAGTGSYNEQFF. The CDR3 DNA sequence: TGCGCCAGCAGCGCCGGGACAGGATCCTACAATGAGCAGTTCTTC.

This clonotype was seen more than once but under ten times. The rearrangement links TRBV29-1 to TRBJ2-3; D tentatively fits TRBD1 or TRBD2 (6 bases each). V was pared by 6 bases and J by 1 base, with 8 bases between. Germline CDR1 reads SQVTM; CDR2 reads ANQGSEA. This CDR3 contains 12 residues. The CDR3 reads CSVEGGTDTQYF. The CDR3 bases are TGCAGCGTGGAGGGGGGCACAGATACGCAGTATTTT.

Only a few counts were recorded for this clonotype. The chain employs TRBV2 and TRBJ2-3; 7 positions agree with TRBD2. Germline CDR1 is SNHLY and CDR2 is FYNNEI. There are 13 residues in the CDR3. The J segment lost 3 bases and the V segment lost 8 bases, leaving 5 bases of the junction unmatched. CDR3: CASEGGRTDTQYF. The CDR3 bases are TGTGCCAGCGAGGGCGGGAGAACAGATACGCAGTATTTT.

This clonotype has only a few counts. The chain is built from TRBV6-1 and TRBJ2-5; 10 nucleotides line up with TRBD2. Germline CDR1 MNHNS, CDR2 SASEGT. This CDR3 spans 18 amino acids. Trimming removed 1 base from V and 1 base from J; junction bases left unmatched: 9. Written as DNA, the CDR3 is TGTGCCAGCAGTGAAGGTCGCGGAATAGCGGGGGGCCAAGAGACCCAGTACTTC. Protein product: CASSEGRGIAGGQETQYF.

Many counts were recorded for this clonotype. The chain couples TRBV6-2 or TRBV6-3 to TRBJ2-7; no reliable D call. From germline, CDR1 is MNHEY and CDR2 SVGEGT. The CDR3 runs 14 residues. V was clipped by 6 bases and J by 0 bases, with 12 bases between them. CDR3 coding DNA: TGTGCCAGCAGACTCACGGGTTCCTCCTACGAGCAGTACTTC. This codes for CASRLTGSSYEQYF.